Presented here are 23 T cell receptor beta chains from one specimen sequenced in a study of T cells expressing NK-cell markers. TCRdb reprocessed the 5' RACE reads and stores each CDR3 protein as one record, lacking DNA. This sample's table has over 14,000 distinct CDR3 sequences. The specimen was blood T cells: a sorted CD56 or NKG2C T cell subset, CD4+ or CD8+ T cells, or bulk PBMC T cells (not recorded which). The receptors were sampled from a man aged 18-75 years in good health.

The gene calls are TRBV7-2 and TRBJ2-5; TCRdb reports TRBD2, a call that lacks DNA to check it against. From germline, CDR1 is SGHTA and CDR2 FQGNSA. This CDR3 comprises 12 residues. The CDR3 reads CASSLYAGTQYF.

The chain employs TRBV5-6 and TRBJ1-1. The CDR3 runs 15 residues. The germline gives CDR1 SGHDT, CDR2 YYEEEE. The CDR3 protein is CASSLGSWGGTEAFF.

V is TRBV10-3 and J is TRBJ1-5; TCRdb indicates TRBD1, and absent DNA this call remains unverified. The V gene's germline CDR1 is ENHRY and CDR2 SYGVKD. The CDR3 consists of 14 residues. The CDR3 here is CAISEGGRTQPQHF.

This chain uses TRBV7-2 with TRBJ2-3; TCRdb lists TRBD2, though no DNA is available to test this call. Germline CDR1 SGHTA, CDR2 FQGNSA. CDR3 length: 17 residues. CDR3 sequence: CASSFPESANQQYTQYF.

The chain combines TRBV6-2 or TRBV6-3 with TRBJ2-2; TCRdb calls TRBD1, which cannot be checked without DNA. Germline V gene data show CDR1 as MNHEY and CDR2 as SVGEGT. This CDR3 is 16 amino acids long. This CDR3 is CASSYRQGRNTGELFF.

The chain recombines TRBV5-1 with TRBJ2-1. This CDR3 has 13 amino acids. Germline V gene sequence: CDR1 SGHRS, CDR2 YFSETQ. CDR3 residues: CASSLSGNNEQFF.

The chain carries TRBV7-2 and TRBJ1-2. Looked up from germline, CDR1 is SGHTA and CDR2 is FQGNSA. This CDR3 region has 15 residues. Here the CDR3 reads CASSLEAITNYGYTF.

This sequence joins TRBV18 and TRBJ1-5; TCRdb outputs TRBD1, but without DNA this stays unchecked. Germline V gene sequence: CDR1 KGHSH, CDR2 LQKENI. The CDR3 spans 14 residues. CDR3 in amino acids: CASSPMLTDQPQHF.

V gene TRBV9 combines with J gene TRBJ2-2; TCRdb designates TRBD1, a call that cannot be tested without DNA. CDR3 length: 15 amino acids. Germline-derived CDR1 and CDR2 are SGDLS and YYNGEE. CDR3 sequence reads: CASSVNRGTTGELFF.

The chain uses TRBV29-1 and TRBJ2-3; the D call from TCRdb, TRBD2, cannot be confirmed without DNA. Germline assignment: CDR1 SQVTM and CDR2 ANQGSEA. The CDR3 is 12 amino acids. The CDR3 sequence: CSGLVDSDTQYF.

J is TRBJ2-7 and V is TRBV3-1; TCRdb picks TRBD2, but there is no DNA to check that call. The CDR3 covers 15 residues. The germline CDR1 and CDR2 sequences are LGHDT and YNNKEL (reference sequence). This CDR3 reads CASSQDPRGGYEQYF.

V gene TRBV12-3 or TRBV12-4 combines with J gene TRBJ2-7; the D gene TCRdb calls, TRBD2, cannot be checked with no DNA. The CDR3 consists of 16 residues. CDR3 protein: CASSAWTSGSPYEQYF.

The genes are TRBV7-2 and TRBJ1-2; the TCRdb call, TRBD1, lacks DNA for checking. CDR1 SGHTA and CDR2 FQGNSA come from the germline V gene. The CDR3 is 15 amino acids. The CDR3 region is CASSPAWGGTYGYTF.

The V call is TRBV6-2 or TRBV6-3, the J call TRBJ2-7; the D call from TCRdb, TRBD1, cannot be confirmed without DNA. From germline, CDR1 is MNHEY and CDR2 SVGEGT. CDR3 size: 13 residues. CDR3 region: CASSPGERYEQYF.

The chain is built from TRBV15 and TRBJ2-7; TCRdb's D gene call, TRBD1, goes unchecked for lack of DNA. Germline CDR1 and CDR2: LNHNV and YYDKDF (reference sequence). The CDR3 loop spans 14 amino acids. The CDR3 spells CATSLLDRDHEQYF.

The chain carries TRBV12-3 or TRBV12-4 and TRBJ2-2; TCRdb's assignment of TRBD1 cannot be checked, as there is no DNA. The CDR3 is 14 residues long. CDR3 in amino acids: CASSEQEVSGELFF.

The chain couples TRBV10-3 to TRBJ2-3; TCRdb outputs TRBD2, but without DNA this stays unchecked. Germline V gene sequence: CDR1 ENHRY, CDR2 SYGVKD. This CDR3 comprises 13 residues. This CDR3 reads CAINGRSTDTQYF.

V is TRBV7-2 and J is TRBJ2-3. CDR3 length: 15 amino acids. Germline CDR1 reads SGHTA; CDR2 reads FQGNSA. This CDR3 is CASSQSRLRTDTQYF.

The J gene is TRBJ2-1, the V gene TRBV5-1; TCRdb reports TRBD2, a call that lacks DNA to check it against. Germline CDR1 is SGHRS and CDR2 is YFSETQ. The CDR3 loop spans 15 amino acids. The CDR3 here is CASSVTSGPYNEQFF.

V usage is TRBV12-3 or TRBV12-4 and J usage is TRBJ1-2. This CDR3 has 11 amino acids. This chain's CDR3 is CASDGGYGYTF.

The J gene is TRBJ1-6, the V gene TRBV5-1; TCRdb's D call, TRBD1, is unchecked because there is no DNA. Per germline, CDR1 SGHRS and CDR2 YFSETQ. The CDR3 runs 15 residues. The CDR3 reads CASSLPGDNNSPLHF.

V and J are TRBV20-1 and TRBJ1-5. Germline V gene data show CDR1 as DFQATT and CDR2 as SNEGSKA (reference sequence). This CDR3 is 14 amino acids long. CDR3 region: CSATHTLPNQPQHF.

The rearrangement uses TRBV5-1 and TRBJ2-2. CDR3 size: 16 residues. Looked up from germline, CDR1 is SGHRS and CDR2 is YFSETQ. This chain's CDR3 is CASSLDGVGATGELFF.